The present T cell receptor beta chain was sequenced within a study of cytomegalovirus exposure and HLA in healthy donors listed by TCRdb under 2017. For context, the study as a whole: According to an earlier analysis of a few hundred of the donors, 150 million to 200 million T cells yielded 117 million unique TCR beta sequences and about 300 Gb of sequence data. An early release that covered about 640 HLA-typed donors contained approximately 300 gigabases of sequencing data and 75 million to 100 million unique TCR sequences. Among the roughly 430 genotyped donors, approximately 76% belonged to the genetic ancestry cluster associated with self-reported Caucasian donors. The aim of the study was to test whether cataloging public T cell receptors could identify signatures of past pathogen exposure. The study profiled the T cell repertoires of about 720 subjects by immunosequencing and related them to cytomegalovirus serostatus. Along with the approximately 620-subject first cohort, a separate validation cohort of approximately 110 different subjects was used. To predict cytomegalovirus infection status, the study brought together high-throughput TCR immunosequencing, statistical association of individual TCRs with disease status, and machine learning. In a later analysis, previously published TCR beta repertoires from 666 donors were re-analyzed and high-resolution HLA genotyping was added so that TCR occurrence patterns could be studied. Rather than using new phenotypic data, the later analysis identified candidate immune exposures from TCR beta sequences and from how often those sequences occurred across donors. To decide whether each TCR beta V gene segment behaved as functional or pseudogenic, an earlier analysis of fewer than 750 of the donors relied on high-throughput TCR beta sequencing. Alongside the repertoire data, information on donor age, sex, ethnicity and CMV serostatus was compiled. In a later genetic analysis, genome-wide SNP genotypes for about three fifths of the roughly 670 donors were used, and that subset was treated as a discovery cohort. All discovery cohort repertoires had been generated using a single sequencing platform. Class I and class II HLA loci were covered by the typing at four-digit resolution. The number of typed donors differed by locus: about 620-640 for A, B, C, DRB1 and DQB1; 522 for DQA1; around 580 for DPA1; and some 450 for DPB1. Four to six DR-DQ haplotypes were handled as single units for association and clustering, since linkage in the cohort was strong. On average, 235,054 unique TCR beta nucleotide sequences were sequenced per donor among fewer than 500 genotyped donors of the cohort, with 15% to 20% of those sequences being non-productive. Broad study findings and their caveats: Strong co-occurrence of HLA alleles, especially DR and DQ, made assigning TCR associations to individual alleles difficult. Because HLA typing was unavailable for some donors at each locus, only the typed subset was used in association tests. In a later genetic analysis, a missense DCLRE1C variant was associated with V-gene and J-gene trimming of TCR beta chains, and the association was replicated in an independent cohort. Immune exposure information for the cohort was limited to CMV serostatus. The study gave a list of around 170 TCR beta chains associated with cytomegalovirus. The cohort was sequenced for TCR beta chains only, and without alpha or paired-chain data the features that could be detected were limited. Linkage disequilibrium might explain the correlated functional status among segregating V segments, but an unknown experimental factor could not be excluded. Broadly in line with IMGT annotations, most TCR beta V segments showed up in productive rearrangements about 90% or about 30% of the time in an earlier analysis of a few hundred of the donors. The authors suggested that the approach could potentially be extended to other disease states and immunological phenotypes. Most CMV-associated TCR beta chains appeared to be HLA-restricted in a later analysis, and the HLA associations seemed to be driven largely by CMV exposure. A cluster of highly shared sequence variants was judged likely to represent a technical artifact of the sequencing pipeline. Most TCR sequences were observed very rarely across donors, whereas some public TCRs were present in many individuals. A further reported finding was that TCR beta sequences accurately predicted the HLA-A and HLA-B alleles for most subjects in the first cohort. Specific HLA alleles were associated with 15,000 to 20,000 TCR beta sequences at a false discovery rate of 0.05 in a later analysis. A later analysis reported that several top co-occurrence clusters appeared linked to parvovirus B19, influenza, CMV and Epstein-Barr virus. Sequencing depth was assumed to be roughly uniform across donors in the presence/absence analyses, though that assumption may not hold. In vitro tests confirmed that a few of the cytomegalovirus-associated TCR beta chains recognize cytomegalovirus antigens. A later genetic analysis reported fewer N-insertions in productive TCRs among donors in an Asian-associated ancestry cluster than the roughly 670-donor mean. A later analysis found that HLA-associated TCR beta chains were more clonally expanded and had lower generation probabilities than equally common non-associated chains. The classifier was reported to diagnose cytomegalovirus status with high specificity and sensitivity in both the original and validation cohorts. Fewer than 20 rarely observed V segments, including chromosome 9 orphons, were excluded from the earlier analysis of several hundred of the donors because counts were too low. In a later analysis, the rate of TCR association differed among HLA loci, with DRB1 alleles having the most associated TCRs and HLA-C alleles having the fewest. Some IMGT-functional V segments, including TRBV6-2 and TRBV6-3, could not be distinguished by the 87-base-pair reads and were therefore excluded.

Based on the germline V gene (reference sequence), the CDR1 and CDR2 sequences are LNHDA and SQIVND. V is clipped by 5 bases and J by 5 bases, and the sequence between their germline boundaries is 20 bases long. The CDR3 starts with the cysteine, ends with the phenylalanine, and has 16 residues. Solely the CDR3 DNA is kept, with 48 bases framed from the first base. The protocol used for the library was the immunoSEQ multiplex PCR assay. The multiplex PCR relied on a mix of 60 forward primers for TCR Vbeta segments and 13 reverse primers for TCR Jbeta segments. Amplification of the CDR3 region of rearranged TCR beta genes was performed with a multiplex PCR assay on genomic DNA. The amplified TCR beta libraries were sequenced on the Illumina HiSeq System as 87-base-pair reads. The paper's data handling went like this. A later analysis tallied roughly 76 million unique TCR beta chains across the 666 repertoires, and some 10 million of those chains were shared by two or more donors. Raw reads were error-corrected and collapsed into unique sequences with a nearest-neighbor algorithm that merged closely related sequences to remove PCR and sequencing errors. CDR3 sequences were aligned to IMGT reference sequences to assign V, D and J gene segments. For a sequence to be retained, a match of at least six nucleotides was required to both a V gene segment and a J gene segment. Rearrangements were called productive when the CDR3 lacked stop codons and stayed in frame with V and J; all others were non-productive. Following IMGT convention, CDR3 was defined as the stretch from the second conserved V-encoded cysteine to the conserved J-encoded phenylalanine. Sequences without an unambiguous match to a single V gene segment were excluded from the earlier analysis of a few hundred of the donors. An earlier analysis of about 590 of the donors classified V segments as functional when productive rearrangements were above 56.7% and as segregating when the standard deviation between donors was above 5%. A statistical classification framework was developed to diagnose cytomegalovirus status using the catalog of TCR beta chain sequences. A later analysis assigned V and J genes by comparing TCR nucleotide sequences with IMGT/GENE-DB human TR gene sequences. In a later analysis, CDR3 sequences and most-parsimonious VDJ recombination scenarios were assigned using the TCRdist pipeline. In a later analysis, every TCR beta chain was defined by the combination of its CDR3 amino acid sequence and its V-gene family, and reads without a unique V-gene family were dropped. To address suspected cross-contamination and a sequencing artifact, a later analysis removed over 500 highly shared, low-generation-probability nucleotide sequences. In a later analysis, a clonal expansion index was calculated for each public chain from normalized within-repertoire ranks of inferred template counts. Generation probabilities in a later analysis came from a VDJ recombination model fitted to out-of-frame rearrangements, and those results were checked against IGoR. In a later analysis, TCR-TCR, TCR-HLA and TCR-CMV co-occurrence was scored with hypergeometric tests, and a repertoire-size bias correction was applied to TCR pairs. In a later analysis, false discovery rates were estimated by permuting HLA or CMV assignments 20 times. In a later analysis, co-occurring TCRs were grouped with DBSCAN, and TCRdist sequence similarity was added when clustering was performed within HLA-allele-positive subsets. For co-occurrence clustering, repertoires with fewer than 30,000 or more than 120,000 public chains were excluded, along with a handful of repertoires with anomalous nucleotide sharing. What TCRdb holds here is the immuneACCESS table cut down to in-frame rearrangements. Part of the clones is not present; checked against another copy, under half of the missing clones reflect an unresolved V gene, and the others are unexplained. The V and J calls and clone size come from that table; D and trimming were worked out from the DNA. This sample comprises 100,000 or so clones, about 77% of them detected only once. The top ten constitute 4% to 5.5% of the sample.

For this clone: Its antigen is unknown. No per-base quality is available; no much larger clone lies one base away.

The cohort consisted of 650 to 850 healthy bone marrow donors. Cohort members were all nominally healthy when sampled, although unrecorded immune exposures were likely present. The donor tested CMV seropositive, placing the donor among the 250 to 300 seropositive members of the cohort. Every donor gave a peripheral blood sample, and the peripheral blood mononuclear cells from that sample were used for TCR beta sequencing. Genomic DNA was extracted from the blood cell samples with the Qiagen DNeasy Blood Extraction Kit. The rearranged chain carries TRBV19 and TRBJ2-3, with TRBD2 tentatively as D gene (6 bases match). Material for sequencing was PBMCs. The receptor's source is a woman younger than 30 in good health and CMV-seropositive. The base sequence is TGTGCCAGTAGTTTAAGGGCGGGATTTGATGAAGATACGCAGTATTTT. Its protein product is CASSLRAGFDEDTQYF.